Below are 28 T cell receptor beta chains sequenced from a single sample in a study of CD8+CD57+ T cells in acquired aplastic anemia. According to the study, genomic DNA was the template for TCR beta VDJ and CDR3 profiling. TCRdb re-called the reads with MiXCR, one entry per CDR3 protein. The table shows roughly 260,000 distinct CDR3 sequences, with 47% occurring only once. Patients chosen for sequencing had shown CD8+CD57+ cell expansion by flow cytometry. Specimen: sorted CD4+, CD8+, or CD8+CD57+ T cells (not recorded which) from PBMCs. These receptors were taken from a human donor with aplastic anemia.

This clonotype was detected ten times or more. This sequence joins TRBV20-1 and TRBJ2-7; a weak D match, TRBD1 (6 bases). The ends were cut back, 0 bases at V and 2 bases at J, with 14 bases in the middle. Looked up from germline, CDR1 is DFQATT and CDR2 is SNEGSKA (reference sequence). The CDR3 spans 15 residues. The CDR3 protein is CSARDRVGGPYEQYF. CDR3 bases: TGCAGTGCTAGAGATCGGGTTGGGGGCCCCTACGAGCAGTACTTC.

The chain carries TRBV20-1 and TRBJ2-7; TRBD2 is a possible D gene (5 bases). Germline V gene lookup returns CDR1 DFQATT and CDR2 SNEGSKA (reference sequence). This CDR3 has 13 amino acids. V lost 4 bases, J lost 0 bases, and 10 bases lay in between. CDR3 DNA sequence: TGCAGTGCTACCGACTACAGCTCCTACGAGCAGTACGTC. The encoded protein is CSATDYSSYEQYV.

This clonotype was counted ten times or more. J is TRBJ2-5 and V is TRBV7-9; the match to TRBD2 covers 8 bases. The CDR3 consists of 15 residues. V was pared by 3 bases and J by 5 bases, with 8 bases of the junction left unmatched. Germline lookup yields CDR1 SEHNR and CDR2 FQNEAQ (reference sequence). Here the CDR3 reads CASSFPGGLVETQYF. CDR3 coding DNA: TGTGCCAGCAGCTTCCCGGGGGGACTAGTCGAGACCCAGTACTTC.

This clonotype is medium-sized (0.01 to 0.1%) within its sample. V gene TRBV4-2 combines with J gene TRBJ2-5; TRBD2 matches at 11 bases. Trimming cost V 4 bases and J 2 bases; bases outside gene matches: 3. CDR1 LGHNA and CDR2 YNFKEQ come from the germline V gene. The CDR3 is 15 residues long. In nucleotides, the CDR3 is TGTGCCAGCAGCCCGCTAGCGGGGGGACAAGAGACCCAGTACTTC. Residues: CASSPLAGGQETQYF.

This clonotype was detected ten times or more. The rearrangement uses TRBV28 and TRBJ1-2, with TRBD1 identical over 9 bases. Per the germline V gene, CDR1 is MDHEN and CDR2 is SYDVKM. V was pared by 5 bases and J by 5 bases, with 9 bases of the junction left unmatched. The CDR3 has 15 amino acids. CDR3 sequence (DNA): TGTGCCAGCAGTGACCGACAGGGGGACTTGTATGGCTACACCTTC. Its protein is CASSDRQGDLYGYTF.

This clonotype turned up a few times. The chain uses TRBV15 and TRBJ2-3; D uncertain. This CDR3 comprises 15 residues. Germline-derived CDR1 and CDR2 are LNHNV and YYDKDF (reference sequence). Between the trimmed V and J ends, which lost 2 bases and 3 bases, there was a span of 12 bases. Here the CDR3 reads CATSRTTPGTDTQYF. The CDR3, as DNA: TGTGCCACCAGCAGAACTACGCCCGGGACAGATACGCAGTATTTT.

This clonotype came up once. CDR3 DNA sequence: TGCAGTGCTAGAGATTATGCTACTTCCTATAATTCACCCCTCCACTTT. Its protein product is CSARDYATSYNSPLHF. V gene TRBV20-1 combines with J gene TRBJ1-6; D gene unclear. This CDR3 contains 16 residues. Trimming took 0 bases from V and 1 from J, leaving 10 bases between them. Germline assignment: CDR1 DFQATT and CDR2 SNEGSKA (reference sequence).

The gene calls are TRBV25-1 and TRBJ1-3, with TRBD1 matching 10 bases. The ends lost 2 bases at V and 4 bases at J; junction bases unmatched: 8. There are 17 residues in the CDR3. CDR1 MGHDK and CDR2 SYGVNS come from the germline V gene. This chain's CDR3 is CASSERGQGPAGNTIYF. CDR3 nucleotide sequence: TGTGCCAGCAGTGAAAGGGGACAGGGGCCCGCCGGAAACACCATATATTTT.

This sequence joins TRBV25-1 and TRBJ1-1; D may be TRBD1 (5 bases). This CDR3 has 13 amino acids. Germline V lookup: CDR1 MGHDK, CDR2 SYGVNS. Trimming cost V 9 bases and J 1 base, with 12 bases left between them. The CDR3 DNA is TGTGCCAGGACGACGGGGCAGAACACTGAAGCTTTCTTT. It translates to CARTTGQNTEAFF.

This clonotype has more than one count but fewer than ten. This rearrangement joins TRBV20-1 to TRBJ2-3; D gene unclear. The CDR3 sequence is 12 residues long. Germline V CDR1 and CDR2: DFQATT, SNEGSKA (reference sequence). The V and J ends lost 0 bases and 6 bases respectively, with 7 bases between them. CDR3 residues: CSARDVPDTQYF. The CDR3 DNA reads TGCAGTGCTAGAGATGTTCCGGATACGCAGTATTTT.

This clonotype was counted many times. V and J are TRBV12-3 or TRBV12-4 and TRBJ2-7; 13 bases map to TRBD2. The CDR3 runs to 14 residues. V shed 6 bases and J 6 bases; nucleotides not matched to a gene: 5. CDR3 DNA sequence: TGTGCCAGCAGCAGAGGACTAGCGGGGGTCGAGCAGTACTTC. Its translation is CASSRGLAGVEQYF.

Worth noting for this clonotype: A much larger clone differs by one base, so this may be a read error. CDR3 nucleotides: TGCGCCAGCAGCGATGAATACGGGGCAGCCTGTGGCTACACCTTC. Protein product: CASSDEYGAACGYTF. The chain carries TRBV4-1 and TRBJ1-2; perhaps TRBD1 as D (5 bases). Germline V gene data show CDR1 as MGHRA and CDR2 as YSYEKL. V shed 5 bases and J shed 7 bases, with 20 bases lying between them. The CDR3 covers 15 residues.

This clonotype was recorded at least ten times. The chain links TRBV20-1 to TRBJ2-3, with 13 bases matching TRBD2. Looked up from germline, CDR1 is DFQATT and CDR2 is SNEGSKA (reference sequence). This CDR3 is 15 amino acids long. With 0 bases clipped from V and 7 bases from J, the junction kept 4 bases outside the gene matches. In nucleotides, the CDR3 is TGCAGTGCTAGAGAACTAGCGGGGGGGGCGCATACGCAGTATTTT. Translating gives CSARELAGGAHTQYF.

Many counts were recorded for this clonotype. This chain connects TRBV19 to TRBJ2-7, with D tentatively TRBD1 or TRBD2 (5 bases each). Germline V gives CDR1 LNHDA, CDR2 SQIVND (reference sequence). The CDR3 is 14 amino acids. With 7 bases removed from V and 3 bases from J, the gap between germline ends came to 16 bases. The CDR3 spells CASTSGAGVYEQYF. The DNA of the CDR3 is TGTGCCAGTACCTCCGGGGCAGGAGTCTACGAGCAGTACTTC.

The chain uses TRBV6-6 and TRBJ1-1; D is perhaps TRBD1 (5 bases). The germline V and J ends were trimmed by 8 bases and 3 bases, with 22 bases remaining between them. The V gene's germline CDR1 is MNHNY and CDR2 SVGAGI (reference sequence). This CDR3 is 16 amino acids long. The CDR3 loop is CASLSTEGGGYTEAFF. CDR3 in DNA: TGTGCCAGCCTGAGCACAGAGGGCGGGGGATACACTGAAGCTTTCTTT.

This clonotype was observed a few times. A much larger clone differs by one base, so this may be a read error. The V gene is TRBV19, the J gene TRBJ2-3, with D perhaps matching TRBD2 (6 bases). Trimming shortened V by 5 bases and J by 5 bases, and 14 bases separated the two germline ends. The CDR3 contains 14 residues. The germline V gene encodes CDR1 LNHDA and CDR2 SQIVND (reference sequence). The CDR3 reads CASSVSGLRDTQYF. The DNA for the CDR3 is TGTGCCAGTAGTGTAAGCGGACTAAGAGATACGCAGTATTTT.

This chain links TRBV19 with TRBJ1-5; 7 positions match TRBD1. Germline V lookup: CDR1 LNHDA, CDR2 SQIVND (reference sequence). This CDR3 is 14 amino acids long. Trimming removed 3 bases from V and 6 bases from J; junction bases left unmatched: 5. CDR3 protein: CASSMVGGTQPQHF. The CDR3 DNA reads TGTGCCAGTAGTATGGTAGGGGGCACTCAGCCCCAGCATTTT.

This clonotype was detected many times. V is TRBV20-1 and J is TRBJ2-1; TRBD2 aligns across 8 bases. V trimming: 6 bases; J trimming: 1 base; junction bases outside the gene matches: 8. The CDR3 length is 15 residues. CDR1 DFQATT and CDR2 SNEGSKA come from the germline V gene (reference sequence). CDR3 nucleotide sequence: TGCAGTGCCATCACGGGACTAGTTTCCTACAATGAGCAGTTCTTC. Translating it yields CSAITGLVSYNEQFF.

A few counts support this clonotype. This rearrangement joins TRBV30 to TRBJ2-7, with D perhaps matching TRBD1 (5 bases). The germline V gene has CDR1 GTSNPN and CDR2 SVGIG (reference sequence). CDR3 length: 12 amino acids. V was clipped by 0 bases and J by 6 bases, with 9 bases between them. CDR3 DNA: TGTGCCTGGAGTGTTTCCAGGGCCGAGCAGTACTTC. Amino acid sequence: CAWSVSRAEQYF. Drawing the rest from reference TRBV30 and TRBJ2-7, the complete variable domain is SQTIHQWPATLVQPVGSPLSLECTVEGTSNPNLYWYRQAAGRGLQLLFYSVGIGQISSEVPQNLSASRPQDRQFILSSKKLLLSDSGFYLCAWSVSRAEQYFGPGTRLTVT.

This chain connects TRBV12-3 or TRBV12-4 to TRBJ2-3; D not certain. CDR3 size: 14 residues. Trimming stripped 5 bases from V and 6 bases from J, with 15 bases between. For the CDR3, the DNA is TGTGCCAGCAGTCCGACTTATACCGGGGATACGCAGTATTTT. Amino acid sequence: CASSPTYTGDTQYF.

This clonotype was observed many times. The chain uses TRBV5-1 and TRBJ2-3; maybe TRBD1 (5 bases). This CDR3 contains 15 residues. Germline loops: CDR1 SGHRS, CDR2 YFSETQ. V lost 2 bases and J 3 bases, leaving 13 bases between the germline ends. CDR3 bases: TGCGCCAGCAGCTTTCGGCAGGGTGTGACAGATACGCAGTATTTT. It encodes CASSFRQGVTDTQYF.

This clonotype was observed once. The rearrangement uses TRBV6-4 and TRBJ2-1; D ambiguous. CDR1 and CDR2 from the germline V gene are MRHNA and SNTAGT. CDR3 length equals 17 residues. Trimming removed 4 bases at V and 2 bases at J, with 18 bases between. The CDR3 spells CASSAQVWGSPYNEQFF. The CDR3 DNA reads TGTGCCAGCAGTGCCCAGGTGTGGGGTAGCCCCTACAATGAGCAGTTCTTC.

The V and J genes are TRBV7-6 and TRBJ2-5, with TRBD2 matching over 10 bases. From germline, CDR1 is SGHVS and CDR2 FNYEAQ. The CDR3 has 14 amino acids. With V trimmed by 4 bases and J by 3 bases, 2 bases remained unmatched. The chain's CDR3 is CASSSSGGEETQYF. As DNA, the CDR3 is TGTGCCAGCAGCTCAAGCGGGGGGGAAGAGACCCAGTACTTC.

This clonotype was seen repeatedly, ten times or more. The rearrangement links TRBV9 to TRBJ1-6, with 12 positions matching TRBD1. Germline V gene sequence: CDR1 SGDLS, CDR2 YYNGEE. V dropped 3 bases and J dropped 6; count of bases not matched to a gene: 22. There are 22 residues in the CDR3. CDR3 sequence reads: CASSDHPLPGQGALVGNSPLHF. DNA for the CDR3: TGTGCCAGCAGCGACCATCCACTGCCGGGACAGGGGGCCTTGGTCGGTAATTCACCCCTCCACTTT.

This clonotype was seen only a few times. A read error may be the cause here, since a much bigger clone is one base away. This chain connects TRBV6-4 to TRBJ2-3, with D possibly TRBD1 on 6 matching bases. Germline V gene data show CDR1 as MRHNA and CDR2 as SNTAGT. CDR3 length: 15 amino acids. The CDR3 DNA reads as TGTGCCCGCAGCCCGACAGGAGACAGCACAGATACGCAGTATTTT. Protein sequence: CARSPTGDSTDTQYF.

The chain recombines TRBV5-1 with TRBJ1-2; weak D call: TRBD1 (5 bases). Germline assignment: CDR1 SGHRS and CDR2 YFSETQ. The CDR3 contains 13 residues. The V gene lost 4 bases and the J gene lost 8 bases, with 15 bases spanning the gap. CDR3 DNA: TGCGCCAGCAGCAAGACTAGCGGGGGAGGCTACACCTTC. Its translation is CASSKTSGGGYTF.

The chain employs TRBV5-5 and TRBJ1-2; no clear D. The CDR3 extends over 13 amino acids. V was clipped by 1 base and J by 6 bases, with 10 bases between them. From germline, CDR1 is SGHKS and CDR2 YYEKEE (reference sequence). The CDR3 spells CASSLSPWNGYTF. CDR3 nucleotide sequence: TGTGCCAGCAGCTTGTCCCCCTGGAATGGCTACACCTTC. The entire variable domain, with the rest obtained from reference TRBV5-5 and TRBJ1-2, is as follows: DAGVTQSPTHLIKTRGQQVTLRCSPISGHKSVSWYQQVLGQGPQFIFQYYEKEERGRGNFPDRFSARQFPNYSSELNVNALLLGDSALYLCASSLSPWNGYTFGSGTRLTVV.

This clonotype was observed at least ten times. CDR3 loop: CASSPGRTEAFF. The CDR3 coding sequence is TGTGCCAGCAGCCCGGGGCGTACTGAAGCTTTCTTT. The V and J genes are TRBV7-9 and TRBJ1-1; a possible D gene is TRBD1 (5 bases). CDR1 SEHNR and CDR2 FQNEAQ come from the germline V gene (reference sequence). Trimming removed 5 bases at V and 5 bases at J, with 9 bases between. CDR3 length: 12 residues. Drawing the rest from reference TRBV7-9 and TRBJ1-1, the complete variable domain is DTGVSQNPRHKITKRGQNVTFRCDPISEHNRLYWYRQTLGQGPEFLTYFQNEAQLEKSRLLSDRFSAERPKGSFSTLEIQRTEQGDSAMYLCASSPGRTEAFFGQGTRLTVV.